Detailed here is one TCR beta chain. Its antigen is not identified. The data were taken from a study of human CD8 memory T cell subsets. From healthy donors, buffy coats were the source of the PBMC. CD8+ T cells were isolated by negative magnetic selection. General study points: Stem-like memory and precursor exhausted T cells were similarly highly diverse; effector memory cells were not. Stem-like memory T cell repertoires barely overlapped those of precursor exhausted T cells.

The TCR beta sequencing libraries came from UMI-labeled 5' RACE. For each CDR3 protein, TCRdb gives one entry from its re-call of the 5' RACE reads, without DNA. Its listing shows a few thousand distinct CDR3 sequences. What was sequenced was CD8+ effector memory T cells (TEM) sorted from PBMCs. Subset of the sample: effector memory CD8 T cells, CCR7- CD45RO+ CD95+. The receptor's source is a human donor in good health.

The CDR3 spells CSVETGGFSYEQYF. The chain recombines TRBV29-1 with TRBJ2-7; TCRdb returns TRBD1, unconfirmable since there is no DNA. The CDR3 totals 14 residues. Per the germline V gene, CDR1 is SQVTM and CDR2 is ANQGSEA.